This TCR beta chain was documented in a study of memory CD4+ T cells and cytomegalovirus serostatus. Findings and caveats of the study: The CMV-associated TCR signature appears largely within the CD4+ memory repertoire. Each of approximately 73 CMV-associated TCRbeta sequences occurred in one to five individuals.

A remark on this clone: The antigen is undetermined.

Sequencing used immunoSEQ multiplex PCR; TCRdb keeps in-frame clones, though not all of them. Among just under 95,000 clones, about 80% were seen once, and the ten largest hold roughly 4%. The sort gate was single viable CD3+CD4+CD8-CD45RO+ cells for memory CD4+ T cells. CD4+ T cells were isolated by positive magnetic selection. The TCR sequence derives from an adult in good health and CMV-seropositive. Input material: memory CD4+ T cells from blood.

The CDR3: CASSPPSRSYNEQFF. The DNA for the CDR3 is TGTGCCAGCTCACCCCCATCGCGGTCTTACAATGAGCAGTTCTTC. V and J are TRBV18 and TRBJ2-1; D ambiguous. The germline V and J ends were trimmed by 3 bases and 4 bases, with 13 bases remaining between them. This CDR3 contains 15 residues. Germline assignment: CDR1 KGHSH and CDR2 LQKENI.